The 17 T cell receptor beta chains in this list originate from one sample, sequenced in a study of T-cell reconstitution after alpha-beta-depleted transplantation in children. This sample's TCRbeta library carried unique molecular identifier barcodes. TCRdb reprocessed the PCR reads with MiXCR, giving one entry per CDR3 protein. The sample shows just over 950,000 distinct CDR3 sequences, about 29% of them seen only once. The sequencing used PBMCs, mostly from graft donor cells, collected 360 days after TCRalphabeta/CD19-depleted stem cell transplant. The origin of the receptors is a boy younger than two who had a stem cell transplant for SCID, so the T cells may come from the graft donor.

This clonotype was counted a few times. V and J are TRBV5-1 and TRBJ2-7, with a tentative D call TRBD2 (6 bases). Germline V gives CDR1 SGHRS, CDR2 YFSETQ. CDR3 length: 16 residues. V lost 4 bases, J lost 0 bases, and 17 bases lay in between. In nucleotides, the CDR3 is TGCGCCAGCAGCCCGGCGGCGGGACGGTACTCCTACGAGCAGTACTTC. It specifies CASSPAAGRYSYEQYF.

This clonotype showed up just a few times. The chain carries TRBV5-1 and TRBJ2-3, with D possibly being TRBD2 (6 bases). The CDR3 runs to 17 residues. Germline V gene data show CDR1 as SGHRS and CDR2 as YFSETQ. V lost 1 base, J lost 3 bases, and 18 bases lay in between. The CDR3, as DNA: TGCGCCAGCAGCTTGAGTCCCGGGGGACTGAGTACAGATACGCAGTATTTT. This encodes CASSLSPGGLSTDTQYF.

V and J are TRBV20-1 and TRBJ2-5; 12 positions agree with TRBD2. The germline V gene encodes CDR1 DFQATT and CDR2 SNEGSKA (reference sequence). This CDR3 comprises 16 residues. Trimming at V came to 0 bases and at J to 2 bases, leaving 4 bases not matched to a gene. The CDR3 DNA sequence: TGCAGTGCTAGAGATTGGACTAGCGGGGCACAAGAGACCCAGTACTTC. It yields the protein CSARDWTSGAQETQYF.

This clonotype was found many times. J is TRBJ1-1 and V is TRBV12-3 or TRBV12-4; D is unresolved. Trimming left V 4 bases short and J 1 base short, with 7 bases between. The CDR3 length is 13 residues. CDR3 in DNA: TGTGCCAGCAGTTGGACGGCGAACACTGAAGCTTTCTTT. This gives the protein CASSWTANTEAFF.

This clonotype was observed many times. This chain joins TRBV20-1 and TRBJ2-1; 7 bases align to TRBD2. This CDR3 spans 12 amino acids. Germline V gene data show CDR1 as DFQATT and CDR2 as SNEGSKA (reference sequence). The ends lost 5 bases at V and 10 bases at J; junction bases unmatched: 8. The CDR3 reads CSARRLAWEQFF. CDR3 sequence (DNA): TGCAGTGCTCGGAGACTAGCCTGGGAGCAGTTCTTC.

This clonotype has ten or more counts. The chain's CDR3 is CSARRETQYF. DNA for the CDR3: TGCAGTGCTAGGCGGGAGACCCAGTACTTC. The chain has TRBV20-1 and TRBJ2-5; D gene ambiguous. This CDR3 is 10 amino acids long. Germline assignment: CDR1 DFQATT and CDR2 SNEGSKA (reference sequence). With 3 bases removed from V and 5 bases from J, the gap between germline ends came to 4 bases.

The J gene is TRBJ1-5, the V gene TRBV12-3 or TRBV12-4; D perhaps matches TRBD1 (6 bases). This CDR3 is 16 amino acids long. Trimming took off 6 bases at V and 0 bases at J, with 15 bases between the two ends. Here the CDR3 reads CASSSGGSYSNQPQHF. The CDR3 DNA follows: TGTGCCAGCAGCTCGGGGGGCAGCTATAGCAATCAGCCCCAGCATTTT.

This rearrangement joins TRBV4-1 to TRBJ2-1, with a tentative D call TRBD2 (5 bases). This CDR3 region has 15 residues. Germline CDR1 MGHRA, CDR2 YSYEKL. With 3 bases removed from V and 7 bases from J, the gap between germline ends came to 16 bases. Here the CDR3 reads CASSQAEGSLNEQFF. Here the CDR3 DNA reads TGCGCCAGCAGCCAGGCCGAGGGTAGTCTGAATGAGCAGTTCTTC.

This clonotype was seen a few times. The rearrangement links TRBV6-5 to TRBJ2-1, with 7 bases that match TRBD2. The CDR3 totals 15 residues. The germline CDR1 and CDR2 sequences are MNHEY and SVGAGI. The junction had 10 bases not matched to a gene; V was cut back by 4 bases and J by 7 bases. The CDR3 region is CASSSGGAGRNEQFF. The DNA for the CDR3 is TGTGCCAGCAGTTCGGGGGGAGCCGGGCGAAATGAGCAGTTCTTC.

This clonotype came up a few times. This chain uses TRBV29-1 with TRBJ2-7, with D possibly being TRBD1 (7 bases). V lost 3 bases, J lost 1 base, and 10 bases lay in between. This CDR3 is 13 amino acids long. Germline V lookup: CDR1 SQVTM, CDR2 ANQGSEA. The CDR3 sequence is CSVEGGQSYEQYF. CDR3 DNA sequence: TGCAGCGTTGAGGGGGGACAGTCCTACGAGCAGTACTTC.

This chain links TRBV4-1 with TRBJ2-7; weak D call: TRBD1 (6 bases). The germline gives CDR1 MGHRA, CDR2 YSYEKL. V lost 0 bases to trimming and J lost 7 bases, with 19 bases between them. This CDR3 has 16 amino acids. In DNA form, the CDR3 reads TGCGCCAGCAGCCAAGATAGTGGCACAGGGCTTAAGGAGCAGTACTTC. Translation: CASSQDSGTGLKEQYF.

The gene calls are TRBV7-7 and TRBJ2-1, with 9 bases identical to TRBD1. This CDR3 region has 16 residues. Germline V lookup: CDR1 SSHAT, CDR2 FNYEAQ (reference sequence). J lost 8 bases, V lost 4 bases, and 12 bases had no gene match. CDR3 amino acids: CASSSAPDRGIDEQFF. CDR3 sequence (DNA): TGTGCCAGCAGCTCCGCCCCGGACAGGGGTATCGATGAGCAGTTCTTC.

This sequence joins TRBV11-1 and TRBJ2-1, with 7 bases that match TRBD1. V lost 5 bases, J lost 3 bases, and 19 bases stayed unmatched. The CDR3 is 19 residues long. Germline CDR1 and CDR2: SGHAT and FQDESV (reference sequence). DNA of the CDR3: TGTGCCAGCAGCCCCCGGGACAGAAGAGCCCAGCACTACTACAATGAGCAGTTCTTC. It translates to CASSPRDRRAQHYYNEQFF.

The table lists this clonotype with a few counts. The chain carries TRBV7-9 and TRBJ1-5, with D possibly matching TRBD1 (5 bases). CDR3 length: 15 amino acids. Per the germline V gene, CDR1 is SEHNR and CDR2 is FQNEAQ (reference sequence). Trimming shortened V by 0 bases and J by 2 bases, and 8 bases separated the two germline ends. Here the CDR3 reads CASSLALGGNQPQHF. CDR3 sequence (DNA): TGTGCCAGCAGCTTAGCGCTGGGGGGCAATCAGCCCCAGCATTTT.

This clonotype came up a few times. This rearrangement joins TRBV20-1 to TRBJ2-7, with a weak D call TRBD1 (5 bases). V gave up 3 bases and J gave up 3 bases, with 9 bases separating them. CDR1 and CDR2 (germline): DFQATT, SNEGSKA (reference sequence). The CDR3 spans 12 residues. DNA of the CDR3: TGCAGTGCTAGGATAGGGGTCTACGAGCAGTACTTC. This sequence encodes CSARIGVYEQYF.

The table lists this clonotype with a few counts. The V and J genes are TRBV4-1 and TRBJ2-7; 10 positions match TRBD2. The CDR3 has 16 residues. Looked up from germline, CDR1 is MGHRA and CDR2 is YSYEKL. After removal of 0 bases from V and 3 bases from J, the junction contained 5 bases not matched to a gene. The CDR3 is CASSQDQRGGLYEQYF. The DNA for the CDR3 is TGCGCCAGCAGCCAAGATCAGCGGGGGGGCCTCTACGAGCAGTACTTC.

In this sample, this clonotype turned up a few times. The chain uses TRBV6-5 and TRBJ1-1; D perhaps matches TRBD1 (6 bases). This CDR3 has 14 amino acids. The V and J ends lost 0 bases and 9 bases respectively, with 14 bases between them. Germline CDR1 and CDR2: MNHEY and SVGAGI. The CDR3 nucleotides are TGTGCCAGCAGTTACTCGGAGCGTGGGGGCAAAGCTTTCTTT. It codes for CASSYSERGGKAFF.